Listed below are T cell receptor beta chains from one sample, sequenced in a study of cytomegalovirus exposure and HLA in healthy donors. The data were produced by immunoSEQ multiplex PCR, yet TCRdb's version contains in-frame clones alone and is incomplete. The sample has more than 85,000 clones; less than 85% are singletons. Sequenced input: PBMCs. Every receptor here comes from a man aged 35 to 55 in good health and CMV-seropositive. Both conserved end residues are part of each CDR3. A D gene is named only where the DNA matches it firmly. Some rows mark clone size as missing; the rest say once, few, many or name a class of expanded clone.

v_call	j_call	d_call	clone_size	cdr3_nt	cdr3_aa
TRBV18	TRBJ2-3	TRBD2	-	TGTGCCAGCTCTCTTGGACGGGGGGGGACAGATACGCAGTATTTT	CASSLGRGGTDTQYF
TRBV27	TRBJ2-7	-	-	TGTGCCAGCAGATATCTACTACGCGCGAGCTCCTACGAGCAGTACTTC	CASRYLLRASSYEQYF
TRBV12-2	TRBJ2-2	-	-	TGTGCAAGTCGCTTAGGACAGAAAAACACCGGGGAGCTGTTTTTT	CASRLGQKNTGELFF
TRBV4-3	TRBJ2-3	-	-	TGCGCCAGCAGCCAAGACGCGGGGAACACAGATACGCAGTATTTT	CASSQDAGNTDTQYF
TRBV5-6	TRBJ2-7	-	once	TGTGCCAGCAGCCTACCCCCATTAACTCCCTCCTACGAGCAGTACTTC	CASSLPPLTPSYEQYF
TRBV4-3	TRBJ2-7	TRBD1	-	TGCGCCAGCAGCCAAAGACCGACAGGGCGGTCCTACGAGCAGTACTTC	CASSQRPTGRSYEQYF
TRBV28	TRBJ1-4	TRBD1	-	TGTGCCAGCAGTTTAAAATGGGACAGTAATGAAAAACTGTTTTTT	CASSLKWDSNEKLFF
TRBV10-3	TRBJ2-1	TRBD2	-	TGTGCCATCGGCGCCGGGAGCGGGAGGGCCGGCAATGAGCAGTTCTTC	CAIGAGSGRAGNEQFF
TRBV7-9	TRBJ1-2	TRBD1	once	TGTGCCAGCATCAAATCAGGGGGGAACTATGGCTACACCTTC	CASIKSGGNYGYTF
TRBV10-3	TRBJ1-2	TRBD1	few	TGTGCCATCAGTGAGTCTCGGGGACAGGGGCATGGCTACACCTTC	CAISESRGQGHGYTF
TRBV9	TRBJ1-3	-	-	TGTGCCAGCAGCGTAGAAGGAGGGGCTGGAAACACCATATATTTT	CASSVEGGAGNTIYF
TRBV29-1	TRBJ1-1	-	-	TGCAGCGTTGTGACACTTCCCGGGAACACTGAAGCTTTCTTT	CSVVTLPGNTEAFF
TRBV9	TRBJ1-1	-	few	TGTGCCAGCAGCGTACACAGTTTGAACACTGAAGCTTTCTTT	CASSVHSLNTEAFF
TRBV6-5	TRBJ2-7	-	-	TGTGCCAGCAGTTACTCGTCCACACGGGGAGGGCAGTACTTC	CASSYSSTRGGQYF
TRBV28	TRBJ2-1	-	-	TGTGCCAGCAGTTACCCAGGCTATGAGCAGTTCTTC	CASSYPGYEQFF
TRBV19	TRBJ2-3	-	-	TGTGCCAGTACCCCGGGGGACAGCACAGATACGCAGTATTTT	CASTPGDSTDTQYF
TRBV7-2	TRBJ2-1	-	-	TGTGCCAGCAGCTTAGCCACGGGGAGTAGCGAGCAGTTCTTC	CASSLATGSSEQFF